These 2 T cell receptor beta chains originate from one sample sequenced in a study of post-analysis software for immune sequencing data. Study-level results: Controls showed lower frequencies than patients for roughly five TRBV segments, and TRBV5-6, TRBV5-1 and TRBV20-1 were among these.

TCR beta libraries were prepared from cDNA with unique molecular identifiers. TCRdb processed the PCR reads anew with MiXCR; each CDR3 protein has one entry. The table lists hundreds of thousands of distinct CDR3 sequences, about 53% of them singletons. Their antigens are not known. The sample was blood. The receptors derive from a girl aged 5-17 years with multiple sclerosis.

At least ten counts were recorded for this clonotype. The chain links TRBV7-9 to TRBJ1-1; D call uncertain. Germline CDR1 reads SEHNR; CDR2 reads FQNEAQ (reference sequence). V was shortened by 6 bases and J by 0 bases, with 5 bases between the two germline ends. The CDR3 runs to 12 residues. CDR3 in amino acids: CASSLLNTEAFF. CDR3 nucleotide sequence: TGTGCCAGCAGTTTACTGAACACTGAAGCTTTCTTT.

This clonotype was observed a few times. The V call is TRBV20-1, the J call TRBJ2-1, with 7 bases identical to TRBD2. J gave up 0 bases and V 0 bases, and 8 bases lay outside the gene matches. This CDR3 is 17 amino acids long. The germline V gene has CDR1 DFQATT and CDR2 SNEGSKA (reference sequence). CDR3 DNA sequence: TGCAGTGCTAGAGATCCAAGCGGGAAGATCTCCTACAATGAGCAGTTCTTC. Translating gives CSARDPSGKISYNEQFF.